A single count supports the clone carrying this T cell receptor (beta chain). The table came from immunoSEQ multiplex PCR; TCRdb's copy has only in-frame clones and leaves some out. The sample carries about 79,000 clones, roughly 93% recorded once. The data belong to a study of control samples from healthy donors and cancer patients. The germline V gene encodes CDR1 SGHRS and CDR2 YFSETQ. This CDR3 contains 14 residues. V was trimmed by 3 bases and J by 4 bases, leaving 13 bases between them. The receptor comes from a woman aged 40 to 50 with lung cancer. Material: PBMCs. This rearrangement joins TRBV5-1 to TRBJ1-2, with no clear D. CDR3 nucleotide sequence: TGCGCCAGCAGCTCCTCCCAGCAGTCCTATGGCTACACCTTC. Translation: CASSSSQQSYGYTF.